One sample yielded the 9 T cell receptor beta chains listed below, sequenced in a study of blood T cells in healthy people across ages. Combining a sample-barcoded 5' primer with a J-beta primer mix, a second PCR ran for roughly 7 to 11 cycles. TCRdb reprocessed the 5' RACE reads with MiXCR, giving one entry per CDR3 protein. The sample has roughly 700,000 distinct CDR3 sequences, less than 40% seen once. The specimen was blood. These receptors originate from a woman at least 80 years old in good health.

CDR3 nucleotide sequence: TGTGCCGCCGAGGGGGTTAGCTACGAGCAGTACTTC. It is translated as CAAEGVSYEQYF. This chain links TRBV10-3 with TRBJ2-5, with a possible D match to TRBD1 (6 bases). The end of the DNA is better explained by TRBJ2-7, so the J call may be wrong. Germline V lookup: CDR1 ENHRY, CDR2 SYGVKD. The CDR3 is made up of 12 amino acids.

Here the CDR3 reads CASSPVLDDGREQFF. The CDR3 DNA reads as TGCGCCAGCAGCCCAGTACTAGATGATGGTCGGGAGCAGTTCTTC. This chain uses TRBV5-1 with TRBJ2-1; possibly TRBD2 for D (5 bases). This CDR3 region has 15 residues. CDR1 and CDR2 from the germline V gene are SGHRS and YFSETQ. Deletions cut 4 bases from V and 10 bases from J, with 21 bases between.

Remarks on this clonotype: A much larger clonotype is one base distant, so this may be a read error. This sequence joins TRBV5-1 and TRBJ2-5, with 9 positions matching TRBD1. The CDR3 runs 16 residues. With V trimmed by 0 bases and J by 4 bases, 7 bases remained unmatched. Germline V gene data show CDR1 as SGHRS and CDR2 as YFSETQ. In DNA, the CDR3 is TGCGCCAGCAGCTTGGGTCTGGGACAGGGTCCAGAGACCCAGTACTTC. Encoded protein: CASSLGLGQGPETQYF.

In its sample, this clonotype was seen many times. The chain links TRBV6-1 to TRBJ2-7; tentatively, D is TRBD1 or TRBD2 (5 bases each). CDR3 length: 14 residues. Trimming cost V 5 bases and J 2 bases, with 13 bases left between them. The V gene's germline CDR1 is MNHNS and CDR2 SASEGT. CDR3 amino acids: CASSPRGVTYEQYF. CDR3 nucleotide sequence: TGTGCCAGCAGTCCCCGGGGCGTCACCTACGAGCAGTACTTC.

A few counts support this clonotype. V gene TRBV6-2 or TRBV6-3 combines with J gene TRBJ2-3, with 15 bases aligning to TRBD2. Looked up from germline, CDR1 is MNHEY and CDR2 is SVGEGT. V was pared by 6 bases and J by 7 bases, with 5 bases of the junction left unmatched. The CDR3 extends over 15 amino acids. The CDR3 DNA sequence: TGTGCCAGCAGCGGGACTAGCGGGGGGCGAAATACGCAGTATTTT. This gives the protein CASSGTSGGRNTQYF.

This clonotype was recorded many times. This sequence joins TRBV7-3 and TRBJ2-1; a possible D gene is TRBD2 (6 bases). CDR3 size: 17 residues. V lost 5 bases, J lost 0 bases, and 17 bases lay in between. The germline gives CDR1 SGHTA, CDR2 FQGTGA. The CDR3 nucleotides read TGTGCCAGCAGCCCTGGACGGGGACTTTACTCCTACAATGAGCAGTTCTTC. It codes for CASSPGRGLYSYNEQFF. The variable domain in full, completed from reference TRBV7-3 and TRBJ2-1, reads GAGVSQTPSNKVTEKGKYVELRCDPISGHTALYWYRQSLGQGPEFLIYFQGTGAADDSGLPNDRFFAVRPEGSVSTLKIQRTERGDSAVYLCASSPGRGLYSYNEQFFGPGTRLTVL.

Comments on this clonotype: A clone one base away is much larger, so this may be a read error. The genes are TRBV10-3 and TRBJ2-1; weak D call: TRBD1 (5 bases). The J call may be wrong; the DNA end is better matched by TRBJ2-7. This CDR3 spans 15 amino acids. CDR1 is ENHRY, CDR2 SYGVKD, per germline. CDR3 residues: CAISGLLGPYNEQYF. The CDR3 DNA reads TGTGCCATCAGTGGCCTCTTGGGGCCCTACAATGAGCAGTACTTC.

CDR3 region: CSARDQNREEQYF. CDR3 bases: TGCAGTGCTAGAGATCAGAACAGGGAGGAGCAGTACTTC. The chain recombines TRBV20-1 with TRBJ2-7, with D possibly being TRBD1 (6 bases). V was shortened by 0 bases and J by 7 bases, with 13 bases between the two germline ends. Germline assignment: CDR1 DFQATT and CDR2 SNEGSKA (reference sequence). The CDR3 is made up of 13 amino acids.

The chain is built from TRBV6-2 or TRBV6-3 and TRBJ2-7, with D maybe TRBD2 (6 bases). V shed 6 bases and J shed 3 bases, with 9 bases lying between them. Germline lookup yields CDR1 MNHEY and CDR2 SVGEGT. The CDR3 runs 12 residues. CDR3 amino acids: CASRDYYYEQYF. DNA of the CDR3: TGTGCCAGCAGGGACTACTACTACGAGCAGTACTTC.